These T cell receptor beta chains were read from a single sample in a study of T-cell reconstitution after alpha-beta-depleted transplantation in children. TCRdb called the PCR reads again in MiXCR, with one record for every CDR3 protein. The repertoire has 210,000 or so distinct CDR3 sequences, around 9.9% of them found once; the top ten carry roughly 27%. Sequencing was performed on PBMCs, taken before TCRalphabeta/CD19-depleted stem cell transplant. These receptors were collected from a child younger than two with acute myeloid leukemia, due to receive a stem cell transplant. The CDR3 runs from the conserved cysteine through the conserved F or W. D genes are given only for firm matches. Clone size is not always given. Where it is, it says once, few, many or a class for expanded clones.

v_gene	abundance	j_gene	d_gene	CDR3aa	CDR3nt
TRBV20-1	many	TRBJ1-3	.	CSALKGKLDTIYF	TGCAGTGCTTTAAAGGGAAAGCTAGACACCATATATTTT
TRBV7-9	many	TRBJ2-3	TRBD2	CASSPLAGDLGTQYF	TGTGCCAGCAGCCCCCTAGCGGGAGATCTCGGTACGCAGTATTTT
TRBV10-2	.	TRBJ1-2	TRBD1	CASRARTGGYGYTF	TGCGCCAGCAGGGCAAGGACAGGGGGCTATGGCTACACCTTC
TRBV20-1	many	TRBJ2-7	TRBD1	CSATGGYEQYF	TGCAGTGCTACAGGGGGCTACGAGCAGTACTTC
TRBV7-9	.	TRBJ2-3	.	CASSLARPSTDTQYF	TGTGCCAGCAGCTTAGCCCGACCCAGCACAGATACGCAGTATTTT
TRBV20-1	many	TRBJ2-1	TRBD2	CSASEASGNHNEQFF	TGCAGTGCTAGTGAGGCTAGCGGGAACCACAATGAGCAGTTCTTC
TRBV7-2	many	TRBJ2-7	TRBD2	CASSLGIWRGNYEQYF	TGTGCCAGCAGCTTAGGTATCTGGCGGGGGAACTACGAGCAGTACTTC
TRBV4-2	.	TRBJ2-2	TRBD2	CASGYSGGQNTGELFF	TGTGCCAGCGGCTATAGCGGGGGTCAGAACACCGGGGAGCTGTTTTTT
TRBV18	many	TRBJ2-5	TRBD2	CASSPRLAGRETQYF	TGTGCCAGCTCACCTCGACTAGCGGGAAGGGAGACCCAGTACTTC
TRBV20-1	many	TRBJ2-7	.	CSARIRPSYEQYF	TGCAGTGCTAGAATTCGGCCCTCCTACGAGCAGTACTTC
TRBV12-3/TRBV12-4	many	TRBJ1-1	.	CASSLSAGRKMNTEAFF	TGTGCCAGCAGTTTAAGCGCAGGGAGAAAGATGAACACTGAAGCTTTCTTT
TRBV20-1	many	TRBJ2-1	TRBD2	CSASGTSGPSYNEQFF	TGCAGTGCCAGCGGGACTAGCGGTCCTTCCTACAATGAGCAGTTCTTC
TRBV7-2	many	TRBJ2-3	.	CASTLLLTTDTQYF	TGTGCCAGCACCCTGCTGCTGACCACAGATACGCAGTATTTT
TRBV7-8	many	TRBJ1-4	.	CASSLRKTTNEKLFF	TGTGCCAGCAGCTTAAGGAAAACAACTAATGAAAAACTGTTTTTT
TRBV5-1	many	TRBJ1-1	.	CASSAARGANTEAFF	TGCGCCAGCAGCGCGGCGCGGGGGGCGAACACTGAAGCTTTCTTT
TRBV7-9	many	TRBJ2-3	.	CASSLDRASTDTQYF	TGTGCCAGCAGCTTAGATAGGGCATCCACAGATACGCAGTATTTT
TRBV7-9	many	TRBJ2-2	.	CASSLVPVNTGELFF	TGTGCCAGCAGCTTAGTCCCGGTGAACACCGGGGAGCTGTTTTTT
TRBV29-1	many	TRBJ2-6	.	CSVPSFYSRERAGANVLTF	TGCAGCGTTCCTTCCTTCTACAGCAGAGAGAGGGCTGGGGCCAACGTCCTGACTTTC
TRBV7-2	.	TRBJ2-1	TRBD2	CASSLAREGVNEQFF	TGTGCCAGCAGCTTAGCGCGGGAGGGGGTTAATGAGCAGTTCTTC
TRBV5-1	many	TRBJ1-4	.	CASSPGPGGGNEKLFF	TGCGCCAGCAGCCCCGGACCCGGAGGTGGTAATGAAAAACTGTTTTTT
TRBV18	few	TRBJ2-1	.	CASSPLESEQFF	TGTGCCAGCTCACCATTGGAAAGTGAGCAGTTCTTC
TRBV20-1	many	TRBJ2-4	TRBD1	CSARDGTGQLAKNIQYF	TGCAGTGCTAGAGACGGGACAGGCCAACTAGCCAAAAACATTCAGTACTTC
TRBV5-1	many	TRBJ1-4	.	CASSLEVLRGDEKLFF	TGCGCCAGCAGCTTGGAGGTCCTCCGGGGGGATGAAAAACTGTTTTTT
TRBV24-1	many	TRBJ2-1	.	CATSDFSTGASNEQFF	TGTGCCACCAGTGATTTCTCTACCGGGGCATCCAATGAGCAGTTCTTC
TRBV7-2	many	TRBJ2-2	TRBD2	CASSPGLATGELFF	TGTGCCAGCAGCCCGGGACTAGCAACGGGGGAGCTGTTTTTT
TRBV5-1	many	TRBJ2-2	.	CASSFNSASGTGELFF	TGCGCCAGCAGCTTTAATAGCGCCTCTGGCACCGGGGAGCTGTTTTTT
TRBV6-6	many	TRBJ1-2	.	CASSYNNYGYTF	TGTGCCAGCAGTTACAATAACTATGGCTACACCTTC
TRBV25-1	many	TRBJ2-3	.	CASSESSRGDTQYF	TGTGCCAGCAGTGAATCTAGCAGGGGAGATACGCAGTATTTT
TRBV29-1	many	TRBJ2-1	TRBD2	CSVERGGGNEQFF	TGCAGCGTTGAACGGGGCGGGGGAAATGAGCAGTTCTTC
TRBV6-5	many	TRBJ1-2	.	CASSYGFGYTF	TGTGCCAGCAGTTACGGCTTTGGCTACACCTTC
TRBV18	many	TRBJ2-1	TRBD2	CASSPGLADNEQFF	TGTGCCAGCTCACCCGGACTAGCGGACAATGAGCAGTTCTTC
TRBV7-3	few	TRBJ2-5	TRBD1	CASSLTGQGSGTQYF	TGTGCCAGCAGCTTAACCGGACAGGGATCGGGGACCCAGTACTTC
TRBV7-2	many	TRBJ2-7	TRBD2	CASRLAGSYEQYF	TGTGCCAGCAGACTAGCGGGCTCCTACGAGCAGTACTTC
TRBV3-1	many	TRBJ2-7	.	CASSQVGNEQYF	TGTGCCAGCAGCCAAGTGGGAAACGAGCAGTACTTC
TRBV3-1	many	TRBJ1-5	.	CASSQDVSGGQPQHF	TGTGCCAGCAGCCAAGATGTGTCAGGAGGACAGCCCCAGCATTTT
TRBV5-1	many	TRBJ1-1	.	CASSSVSGTEAFF	TGCGCCAGCAGTTCTGTATCGGGCACTGAAGCTTTCTTT
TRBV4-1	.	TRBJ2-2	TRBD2	CASSQDAYGTRNTGELFF	TGCGCCAGCAGCCAAGATGCGTACGGGACTAGGAACACCGGGGAGCTGTTTTTT
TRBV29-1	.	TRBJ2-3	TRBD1	CSVEVRIGQGAKINTQYF	TGCAGCGTTGAAGTTAGAATAGGACAGGGGGCGAAAATAAATACGCAGTATTTT
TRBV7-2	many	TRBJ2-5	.	CASSLGTETQYF	TGTGCCAGCAGCTTAGGAACGGAGACCCAGTACTTC
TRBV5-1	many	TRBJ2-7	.	CASSFSGAPTYEQYF	TGCGCCAGCAGCTTTTCCGGTGCGCCCACCTACGAGCAGTACTTC
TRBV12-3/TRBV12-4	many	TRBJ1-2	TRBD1	CASSPPGTGGSDTF	TGTGCCAGCAGCCCTCCCGGGACAGGGGGATCAGACACCTTC
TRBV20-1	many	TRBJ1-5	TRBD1	CSARSEARGGQPQHF	TGCAGTGCTAGATCTGAGGCCAGGGGGGGTCAGCCCCAGCATTTT
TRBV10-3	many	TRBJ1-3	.	CAIQEAGNTIYF	TGTGCCATCCAGGAGGCTGGAAACACCATATATTTT
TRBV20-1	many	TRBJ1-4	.	CSARVGGVEKLFF	TGCAGTGCTAGAGTGGGGGGGGTAGAAAAACTGTTTTTT
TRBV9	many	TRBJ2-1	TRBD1	CASSPRDRGENEQFF	TGTGCCAGCAGCCCTCGGGACAGGGGGGAAAATGAGCAGTTCTTC
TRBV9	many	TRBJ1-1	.	CASSPRGRTEAFF	TGTGCCAGCAGCCCTAGGGGCCGGACTGAAGCTTTCTTT
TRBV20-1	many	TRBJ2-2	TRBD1	CSAKSTGGRSNTGELFF	TGCAGTGCTAAGAGTACAGGGGGCCGGAGCAACACCGGGGAGCTGTTTTTT
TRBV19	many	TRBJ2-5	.	CATKSASTYEDETQYF	TGTGCCACGAAAAGCGCCTCTACCTATGAGGATGAGACCCAGTACTTC
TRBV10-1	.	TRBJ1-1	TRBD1	CASSEQPGGVGTEAFF	TGCGCCAGCAGTGAACAACCAGGGGGCGTCGGCACTGAAGCTTTCTTT
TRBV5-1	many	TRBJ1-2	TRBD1	CASSLEGQGTNGYTF	TGCGCCAGCAGCTTGGAAGGACAGGGGACAAATGGCTACACCTTC
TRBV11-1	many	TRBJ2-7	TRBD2	CASSSRTSGSYEQYF	TGTGCCAGCAGCTCACGGACTAGCGGGAGCTACGAGCAGTACTTC
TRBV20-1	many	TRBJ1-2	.	CSASRDQDYGYTF	TGCAGTGCTAGCAGGGATCAGGACTATGGCTACACCTTC
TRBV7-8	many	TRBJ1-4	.	CASSLRRTEKLFF	TGTGCCAGCAGCCTACGGAGGACTGAAAAACTGTTTTTT
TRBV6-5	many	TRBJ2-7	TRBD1	CASSYSPQGIDEQYF	TGTGCCAGCAGTTACTCGCCACAGGGGATCGACGAGCAGTACTTC